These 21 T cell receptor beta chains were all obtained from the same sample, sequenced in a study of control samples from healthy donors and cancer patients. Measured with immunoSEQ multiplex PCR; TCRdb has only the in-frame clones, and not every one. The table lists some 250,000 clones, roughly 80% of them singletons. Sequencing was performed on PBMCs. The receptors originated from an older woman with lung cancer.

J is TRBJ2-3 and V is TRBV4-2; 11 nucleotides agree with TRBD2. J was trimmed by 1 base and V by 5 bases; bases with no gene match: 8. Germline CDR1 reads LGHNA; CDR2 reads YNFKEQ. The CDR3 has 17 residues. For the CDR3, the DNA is TGTGCCAGCAGCAAGGGGGCGACTAGCGGGGGCACAGATACGCAGTATTTT. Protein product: CASSKGATSGGTDTQYF.

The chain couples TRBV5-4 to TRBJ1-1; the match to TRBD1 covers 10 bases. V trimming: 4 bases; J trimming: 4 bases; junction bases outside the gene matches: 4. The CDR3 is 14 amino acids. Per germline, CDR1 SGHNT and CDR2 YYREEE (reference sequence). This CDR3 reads CASSGQGGSTEAFF. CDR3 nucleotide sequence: TGTGCCAGCAGCGGACAGGGGGGGAGCACTGAAGCTTTCTTT.

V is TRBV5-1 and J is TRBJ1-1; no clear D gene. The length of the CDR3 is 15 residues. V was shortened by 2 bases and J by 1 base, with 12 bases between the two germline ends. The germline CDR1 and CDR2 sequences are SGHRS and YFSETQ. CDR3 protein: CASSFGDPENTEAFF. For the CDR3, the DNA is TGCGCCAGCAGCTTTGGCGACCCAGAGAACACTGAAGCTTTCTTT.

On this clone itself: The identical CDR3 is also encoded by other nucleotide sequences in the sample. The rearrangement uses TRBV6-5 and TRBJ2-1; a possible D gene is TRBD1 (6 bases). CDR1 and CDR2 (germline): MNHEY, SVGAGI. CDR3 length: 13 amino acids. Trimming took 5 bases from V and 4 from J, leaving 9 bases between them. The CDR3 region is CASSPTGYNEQFF. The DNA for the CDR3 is TGTGCCAGCAGTCCCACAGGGTACAATGAGCAGTTCTTC.

The CDR3: CASRSEAGVIGTDTQYF. In nucleotides, the CDR3 is TGCGCCAGCCGCTCCGAAGCGGGAGTCATCGGGACAGATACGCAGTATTTT. The V gene is TRBV5-1, the J gene TRBJ2-3; 8 bases match TRBD2. The germline V gene has CDR1 SGHRS and CDR2 YFSETQ. The CDR3 covers 17 residues. After removal of 7 bases from V and 3 bases from J, the junction contained 16 bases not matched to a gene.

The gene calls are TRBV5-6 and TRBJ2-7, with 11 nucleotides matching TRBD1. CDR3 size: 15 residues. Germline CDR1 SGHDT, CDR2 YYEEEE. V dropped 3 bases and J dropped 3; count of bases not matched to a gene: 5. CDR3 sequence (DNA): TGTGCCAGCAGCTCTCGGGACAGGGGGTTCTACGAGCAGTACTTC. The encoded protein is CASSSRDRGFYEQYF.

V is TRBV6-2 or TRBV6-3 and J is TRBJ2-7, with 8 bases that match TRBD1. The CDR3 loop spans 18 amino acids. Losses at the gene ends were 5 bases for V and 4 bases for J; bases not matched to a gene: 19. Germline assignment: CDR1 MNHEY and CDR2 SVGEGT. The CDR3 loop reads CASSRQQVGQVRIYEQYF. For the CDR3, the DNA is TGTGCCAGCAGTCGTCAGCAGGTGGGACAGGTGCGGATTTACGAGCAGTACTTC.

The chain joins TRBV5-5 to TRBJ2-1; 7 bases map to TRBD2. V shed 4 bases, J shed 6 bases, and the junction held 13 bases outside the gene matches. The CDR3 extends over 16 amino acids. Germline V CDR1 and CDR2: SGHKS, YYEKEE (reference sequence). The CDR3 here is CASSLASGINLNEQFF. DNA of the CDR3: TGTGCCAGCAGCCTTGCGAGCGGGATCAACCTCAATGAGCAGTTCTTC.

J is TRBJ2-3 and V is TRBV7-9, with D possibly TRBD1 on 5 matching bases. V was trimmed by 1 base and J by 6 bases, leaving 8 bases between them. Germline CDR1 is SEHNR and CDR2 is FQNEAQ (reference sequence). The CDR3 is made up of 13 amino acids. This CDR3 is CASSLGTLDTQYF. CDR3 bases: TGTGCCAGCAGCTTAGGGACACTCGATACGCAGTATTTT.

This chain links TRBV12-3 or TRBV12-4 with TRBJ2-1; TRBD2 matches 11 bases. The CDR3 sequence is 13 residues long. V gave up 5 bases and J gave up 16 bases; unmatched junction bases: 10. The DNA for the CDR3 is TGTGCCAGCAGTCTGGGACTAGCGGTCGCCTATTTCTTC. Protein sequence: CASSLGLAVAYFF.

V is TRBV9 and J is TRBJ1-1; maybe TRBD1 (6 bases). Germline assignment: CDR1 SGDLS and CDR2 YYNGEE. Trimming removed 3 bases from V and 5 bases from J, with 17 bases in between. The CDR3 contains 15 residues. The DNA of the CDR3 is TGTGCCAGCAGCGGAGGGTTAGGGGGTGGGACTGAAGCTTTCTTT. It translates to CASSGGLGGGTEAFF.

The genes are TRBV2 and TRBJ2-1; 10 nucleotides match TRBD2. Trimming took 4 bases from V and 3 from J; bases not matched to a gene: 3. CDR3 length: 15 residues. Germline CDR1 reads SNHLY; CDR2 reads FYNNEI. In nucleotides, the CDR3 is TGTGCCAGCAGTGCGAGGACTAGCGGCTACAATGAGCAGTTCTTC. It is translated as CASSARTSGYNEQFF. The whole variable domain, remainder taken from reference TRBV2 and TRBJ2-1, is EPEVTQTPSHQVTQMGQEVILRCVPISNHLYFYWYRQILGQKVEFLVSFYNNEISEKSEIFDDQFSVERPDGSNFTLKIRSTKLEDSAMYFCASSARTSGYNEQFFGPGTRLTVL.

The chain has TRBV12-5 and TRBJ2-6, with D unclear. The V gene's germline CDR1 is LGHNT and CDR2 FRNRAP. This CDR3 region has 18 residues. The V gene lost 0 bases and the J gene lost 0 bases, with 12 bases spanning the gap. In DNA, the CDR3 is TGTGCTAGTGGTTTGGTACGGCGGAGCACCTCTGGGGCCAACGTCCTGACTTTC. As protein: CASGLVRRSTSGANVLTF.

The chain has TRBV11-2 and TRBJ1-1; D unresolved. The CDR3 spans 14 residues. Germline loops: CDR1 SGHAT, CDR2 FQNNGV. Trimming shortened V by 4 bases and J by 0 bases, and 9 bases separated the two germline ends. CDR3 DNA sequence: TGTGCCAGCAGCTCCCTAGCGTTGAACACTGAAGCTTTCTTT. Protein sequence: CASSSLALNTEAFF.

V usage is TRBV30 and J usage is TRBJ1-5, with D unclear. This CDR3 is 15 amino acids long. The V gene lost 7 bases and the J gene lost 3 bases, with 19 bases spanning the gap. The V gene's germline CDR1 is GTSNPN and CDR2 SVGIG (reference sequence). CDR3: CAYSTLDPYNQPQHF. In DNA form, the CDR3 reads TGTGCCTATTCCACTCTAGACCCCTACAATCAGCCCCAGCATTTT.

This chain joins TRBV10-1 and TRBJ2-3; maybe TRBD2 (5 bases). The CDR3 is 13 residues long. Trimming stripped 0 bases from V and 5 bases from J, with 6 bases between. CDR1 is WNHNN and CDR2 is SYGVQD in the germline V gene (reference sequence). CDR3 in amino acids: CASSESRVDTQYF. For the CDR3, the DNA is TGCGCCAGCAGTGAGTCGAGGGTAGATACGCAGTATTTT.

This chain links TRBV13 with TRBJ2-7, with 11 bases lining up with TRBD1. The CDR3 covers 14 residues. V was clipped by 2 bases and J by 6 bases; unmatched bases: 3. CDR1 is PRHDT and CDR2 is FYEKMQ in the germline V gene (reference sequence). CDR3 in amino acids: CASSLHGTGGEQYF. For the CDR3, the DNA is TGTGCCAGCAGCTTACACGGGACAGGGGGCGAGCAGTACTTC.

The CDR3 sequence: CASTLKLGTSGSPKNIQYF. The DNA for the CDR3 is TGTGCCAGCACCTTAAAATTAGGAACTAGCGGGAGCCCCAAAAACATTCAGTACTTC. V is TRBV9 and J is TRBJ2-4, with 11 bases aligning to TRBD2. CDR1 is SGDLS and CDR2 is YYNGEE in the germline V gene. After removal of 6 bases from V and 2 bases from J, the junction contained 16 bases not matched to a gene. The CDR3 has 19 residues.

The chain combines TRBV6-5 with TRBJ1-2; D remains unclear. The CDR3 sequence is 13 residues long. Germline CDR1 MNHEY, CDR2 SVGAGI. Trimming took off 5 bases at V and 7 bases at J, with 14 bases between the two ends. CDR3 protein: CASSIRERAGYTF. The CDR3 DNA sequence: TGTGCCAGCAGTATAAGAGAGAGAGCTGGCTACACCTTC.

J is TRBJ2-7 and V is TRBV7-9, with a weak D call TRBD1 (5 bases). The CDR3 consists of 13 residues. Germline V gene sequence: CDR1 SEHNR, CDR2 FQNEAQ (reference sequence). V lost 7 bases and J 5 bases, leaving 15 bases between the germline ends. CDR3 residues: CASITSGSHEQYF. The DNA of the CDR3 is TGTGCCAGCATCACTTCAGGGTCCCACGAGCAGTACTTC.

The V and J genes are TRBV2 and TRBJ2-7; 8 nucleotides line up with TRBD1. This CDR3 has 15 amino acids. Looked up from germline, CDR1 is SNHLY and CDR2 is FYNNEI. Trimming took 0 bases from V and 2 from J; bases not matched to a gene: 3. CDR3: CASSEAWTGTYEQYF. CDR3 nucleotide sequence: TGTGCCAGCAGTGAAGCTTGGACAGGGACCTACGAGCAGTACTTC.